The 21 T cell receptor beta chains below all came from one sample that was sequenced in a study of human T cells and chemical hapten exposure. The time point denotes: patch test 3, about 24 weeks after DPC sensitization. Treatment here: therapeutic diphenylcyclopropenone sensitization with weekly scalp DPC. MiXCR, run by TCRdb on the RACE reads, gives a single entry per CDR3 protein. The sample lists tens of thousands of distinct CDR3 sequences, 10% to 15% occurring once. The sequences come from whole blood, collected in connection with sensitization to the hapten diphenylcyclopropenone (DPC). The origin of the receptors is a woman in her fifties or sixties with alopecia areata. Some clones in this sample may be carry-over from other donors' samples.

This clonotype was recorded at least ten times. V is TRBV7-6 and J is TRBJ1-5, with D perhaps TRBD1 (6 bases). Deletions cut 5 bases from V and 4 bases from J, with 12 bases between. Germline assignment: CDR1 SGHVS and CDR2 FNYEAQ. This CDR3 has 14 amino acids. The CDR3 region is CASSAGDRNQPQHF. The DNA of the CDR3 is TGTGCCAGCAGCGCAGGGGATCGGAATCAGCCCCAGCATTTT.

This clonotype has at least ten counts. The DNA for the CDR3 is TGTGCCAGCAGCTTCACAGGGGGCGCGGGGGAGACCCAGTACTTC. It codes for CASSFTGGAGETQYF. The rearrangement links TRBV11-2 to TRBJ2-5, with 9 bases lining up with TRBD1. The CDR3 is 15 residues long. Germline CDR1 and CDR2: SGHAT and FQNNGV. V gave up 3 bases and J gave up 5 bases; unmatched junction bases: 7.

The chain has TRBV18 and TRBJ1-4; 9 bases match TRBD1. Germline assignment: CDR1 KGHSH and CDR2 LQKENI. The CDR3 runs to 15 residues. J lost 5 bases, V lost 1 base, and 2 bases had no gene match. The CDR3 spells CASSPRTGENEKLFF. The CDR3 nucleotides are TGTGCCAGCTCACCACGGACAGGGGAAAATGAAAAACTGTTTTTT.

The chain uses TRBV20-1 and TRBJ2-3; the D is unclear. CDR1 and CDR2 from the germline V gene are DFQATT and SNEGSKA (reference sequence). Trimming left V 3 bases short and J 2 bases short, with 6 bases between. The CDR3 is 12 residues long. The CDR3, as DNA: TGCAGTGCTAGGGCGGACACAGATACGCAGTATTTT. It encodes CSARADTDTQYF.

This clonotype was seen a few times. The gene calls are TRBV6-1 and TRBJ2-1; D is ambiguous. V was pared by 6 bases and J by 7 bases, with 19 bases between. This CDR3 is built from 15 residues. In germline, CDR1 is MNHNS, CDR2 SASEGT. The CDR3 DNA reads as TGTGCCAGCAGGACACCAGGTGTCGTAGGGAATGAGCAGTTCTTC. It yields the protein CASRTPGVVGNEQFF.

With respect to this clonotype: Mismatch with germline at one junction end may stem from a read error. This chain links TRBV18 with TRBJ2-7, with D perhaps assigned TRBD1 or TRBD2 (5 bases each). Germline loops: CDR1 KGHSH, CDR2 LQKENI. This CDR3 is 16 amino acids long. The CDR3, as DNA: TGTGCCAGCTCAACCTCCGGGACCCAAGCAGTTCTTACTTGGGTCTTC. This gives the protein CASSTSGTQAVLTWVF.

This clonotype was observed at least ten times. The chain recombines TRBV7-2 with TRBJ1-1; D is unclear. The germline gives CDR1 SGHTA, CDR2 FQGNSA. This CDR3 region has 15 residues. Trimming took 4 bases from V and 0 from J, leaving 12 bases between them. CDR3 loop: CASSSERQLNTEAFF. For the CDR3, the DNA is TGTGCCAGCAGCTCAGAACGGCAATTGAACACTGAAGCTTTCTTT. Complete variable domain (other parts from reference TRBV7-2 and TRBJ1-1): GAGVSQSPSNKVTEKGKDVELRCDPISGHTALYWYRQSLGQGLEFLIYFQGNSAPDKSGLPSDRFSAERTGGSVSTLTIQRTQQEDSAVYLCASSSERQLNTEAFFGQGTRLTVV.

The table lists this clonotype with many counts. The V gene is TRBV12-3 or TRBV12-4, the J gene TRBJ1-5; 8 nucleotides align to TRBD1. The CDR3 runs 13 residues. V lost 6 bases to trimming and J lost 2 bases; unmatched junction nucleotides: 0. Here the CDR3 reads CASRTGGNQPQHF. The CDR3 DNA reads as TGTGCCAGCAGGACAGGGGGCAATCAGCCCCAGCATTTT.

The V call is TRBV20-1, the J call TRBJ2-7, with 7 bases that match TRBD2. This CDR3 contains 12 residues. Looked up from germline, CDR1 is DFQATT and CDR2 is SNEGSKA (reference sequence). With V trimmed by 6 bases and J by 3 bases, 5 bases remained unmatched. The CDR3 nucleotides are TGCAGTGCCGAGCGGGAAAACTACGAGCAGTACTTC. Amino acids: CSAERENYEQYF.

The chain combines TRBV20-1 with TRBJ1-2; TRBD1 matches at 7 bases. The CDR3 contains 14 residues. Per germline, CDR1 DFQATT and CDR2 SNEGSKA (reference sequence). V lost 0 bases, J lost 4 bases, and 5 bases stayed unmatched. CDR3 DNA sequence: TGCAGTGCTAGAGACGGGGGACAGACCTATGGCTACACCTTC. The encoded protein is CSARDGGQTYGYTF.

This clonotype was picked up a small number of times. The chain carries TRBV3-1 and TRBJ1-4; D not resolved. Germline V gives CDR1 LGHDT, CDR2 YNNKEL (reference sequence). Trimming took off 2 bases at V and 8 bases at J, with 6 bases between the two ends. The CDR3 is 12 amino acids. CDR3 sequence: CASSQWMEKLFF. CDR3 coding DNA: TGTGCCAGCAGCCAATGGATGGAAAAACTGTTTTTT.

The chain joins TRBV5-1 to TRBJ2-3, with D possibly matching TRBD2 (6 bases). CDR3 length: 15 residues. Trimming cost V 5 bases and J 4 bases, with 17 bases left between them. The germline V gene encodes CDR1 SGHRS and CDR2 YFSETQ. CDR3 region: CASREWSGSSDTQYF. CDR3 sequence (DNA): TGCGCCAGCAGGGAGTGGTCCGGGAGCTCAGATACGCAGTATTTT. Using reference TRBV5-1 and TRBJ2-3 for the parts outside the CDR3, the full variable domain is KAGVTQTPRYLIKTRGQQVTLSCSPISGHRSVSWYQQTPGQGLQFLFEYFSETQRNKGNFPGRFSGRQFSNSRSEMNVSTLELGDSALYLCASREWSGSSDTQYFGPGTRLTVL.

This rearrangement joins TRBV27 to TRBJ2-7, with 8 bases matching TRBD2. Germline V gene data show CDR1 as MNHEY and CDR2 as SMNVEV (reference sequence). The length of the CDR3 is 14 residues. J was trimmed by 3 bases and V by 6 bases; bases with no gene match: 7. The CDR3 DNA reads as TGTGCCAGCAGCCCAGCGGGAGTCCACTACGAGCAGTACTTC. Its protein product is CASSPAGVHYEQYF.

V gene TRBV5-5 combines with J gene TRBJ1-2; D may be TRBD1 (6 bases). Germline lookup yields CDR1 SGHKS and CDR2 YYEKEE (reference sequence). The CDR3 has 16 residues. V gave up 1 base and J gave up 3 bases, with 16 bases separating them. CDR3 nucleotides: TGTGCCAGCAGCTTGTCCCCCCCAGGGGTTGACTATGGCTACACCTTC. It encodes CASSLSPPGVDYGYTF.

J is TRBJ1-1 and V is TRBV12-3 or TRBV12-4; 10 nucleotides match TRBD1. The CDR3 has 12 amino acids. Trimming at V came to 6 bases and at J to 7 bases, leaving 2 bases not matched to a gene. CDR3 amino acids: CASRGDRGEAFF. The CDR3 nucleotides are TGTGCCAGCAGGGGGGACAGGGGTGAAGCTTTCTTT.

This clonotype has only a few counts. The chain recombines TRBV19 with TRBJ2-1; 7 nucleotides align to TRBD1. CDR1 and CDR2 from the germline V gene are LNHDA and SQIVND (reference sequence). The trim removed 7 bases at V and 2 bases at J, leaving 8 bases unmatched. This CDR3 region has 15 residues. The CDR3 protein is CASTIDRDPYNEQFF. The DNA of the CDR3 is TGTGCCAGTACGATCGACAGGGACCCCTACAATGAGCAGTTCTTC.

This clonotype was detected ten times or more. The gene calls are TRBV20-1 and TRBJ2-5; D gene unclear. CDR1 is DFQATT and CDR2 is SNEGSKA in the germline V gene (reference sequence). V lost 0 bases and J lost 0, with 8 bases in between. This CDR3 comprises 14 residues. CDR3 DNA sequence: TGCAGTGCTAGAGATGACGCTTACCAAGAGACCCAGTACTTC. This encodes CSARDDAYQETQYF.

This clonotype was found a few times. The V call is TRBV20-1, the J call TRBJ1-6; D is uncertain. Between the trimmed V and J ends, which lost 0 bases and 6 bases, there was a span of 15 bases. CDR1 is DFQATT, CDR2 SNEGSKA, per germline (reference sequence). The CDR3 extends over 16 amino acids. The CDR3 spells CSARDRGISINSPLHF. Here the CDR3 DNA reads TGCAGTGCTAGAGATCGCGGTATTAGTATTAATTCACCCCTCCACTTT.

V is TRBV7-9 and J is TRBJ1-2; 7 positions agree with TRBD1. The CDR3 runs to 14 residues. Germline V gives CDR1 SEHNR, CDR2 FQNEAQ (reference sequence). The junction had 6 bases not matched to a gene; V was cut back by 5 bases and J by 3 bases. The CDR3 protein is CASSTSDRDYGYTF. As DNA, the CDR3 is TGTGCCAGCAGCACGTCAGACAGGGACTATGGCTACACCTTC.

In its sample, this clonotype was seen many times. The genes are TRBV5-1 and TRBJ2-7; TRBD1 or TRBD2 may be the D gene (6 bases each). This CDR3 has 14 amino acids. Looked up from germline, CDR1 is SGHRS and CDR2 is YFSETQ. V shed 3 bases and J shed 3 bases, with 13 bases lying between them. The CDR3 nucleotides are TGCGCCAGCAGCTGGGGGGACACTAACTACGAGCAGTACTTC. Amino acids: CASSWGDTNYEQYF.

J is TRBJ2-1 and V is TRBV3-1; 13 bases map to TRBD2. The CDR3 runs to 13 residues. J gave up 12 bases and V 7 bases, and 6 bases lay outside the gene matches. The germline V gene encodes CDR1 LGHDT and CDR2 YNNKEL (reference sequence). The CDR3 reads CASTGTSGMWQFF. As DNA, the CDR3 is TGTGCCAGCACCGGGACTAGCGGGATGTGGCAGTTCTTC.